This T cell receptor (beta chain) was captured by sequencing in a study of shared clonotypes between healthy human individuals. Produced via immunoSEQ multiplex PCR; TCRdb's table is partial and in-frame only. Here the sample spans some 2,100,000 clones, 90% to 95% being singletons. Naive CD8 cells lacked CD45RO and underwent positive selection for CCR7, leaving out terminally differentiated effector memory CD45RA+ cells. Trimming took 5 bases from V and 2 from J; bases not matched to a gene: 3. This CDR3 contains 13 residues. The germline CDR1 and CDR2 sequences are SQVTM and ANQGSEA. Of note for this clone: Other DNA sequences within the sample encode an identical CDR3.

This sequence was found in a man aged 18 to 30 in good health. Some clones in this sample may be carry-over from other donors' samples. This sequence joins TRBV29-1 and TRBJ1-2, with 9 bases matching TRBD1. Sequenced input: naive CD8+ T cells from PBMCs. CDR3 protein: CSVPDRGNYGYTF. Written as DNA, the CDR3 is TGCAGCGTTCCAGACAGGGGGAACTATGGCTACACCTTC.